This T cell receptor beta chain was recorded in a study of blood T cell repertoires in COVID-19. Sequencing was performed with immunoSEQ multiplex PCR; in TCRdb, only in-frame clones are kept and a portion is missing. The table shows more than 300,000 clones, with 87% occurring only once. This clone showed up just once. CDR3 length: 13 amino acids. Trimming shortened V by 7 bases and J by 6 bases, and 15 bases separated the two germline ends. CDR1 and CDR2 (germline): MNHEY, SVGAGI. The source is a woman aged 50 to 65 with COVID-19, enrolled during active disease. This chain connects TRBV6-5 to TRBJ1-2, with D tentatively TRBD1 (5 bases). Sequenced sample: peripheral blood. CDR3 coding DNA: TGTGCCAGCATTGGACAAATCTGGGATGGCTACACCTTC. Protein sequence: CASIGQIWDGYTF.